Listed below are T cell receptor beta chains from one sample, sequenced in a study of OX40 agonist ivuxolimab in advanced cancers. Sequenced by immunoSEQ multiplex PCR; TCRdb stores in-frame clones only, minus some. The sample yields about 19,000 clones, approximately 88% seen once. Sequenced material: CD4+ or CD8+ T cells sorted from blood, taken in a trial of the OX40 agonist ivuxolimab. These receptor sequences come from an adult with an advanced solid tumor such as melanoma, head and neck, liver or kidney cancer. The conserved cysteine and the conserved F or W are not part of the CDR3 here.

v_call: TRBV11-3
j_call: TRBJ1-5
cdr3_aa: ASSLGGASNQPQH

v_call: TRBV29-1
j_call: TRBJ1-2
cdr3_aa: SVPGVGYT

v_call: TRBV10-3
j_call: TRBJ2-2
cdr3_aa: AITSGNTGELF

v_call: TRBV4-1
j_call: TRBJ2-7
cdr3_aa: ASSLESMDEQY

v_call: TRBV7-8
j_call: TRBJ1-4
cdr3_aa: ASSPTHRDEKLF

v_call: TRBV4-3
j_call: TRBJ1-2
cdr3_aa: ASSQAGTDYGYT

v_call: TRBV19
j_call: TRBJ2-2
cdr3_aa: ASKLRGTGELF

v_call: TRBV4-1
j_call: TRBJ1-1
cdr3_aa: ASSQDRGPGTEAF

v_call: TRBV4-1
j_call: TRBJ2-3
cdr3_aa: ASSQVGDTQY

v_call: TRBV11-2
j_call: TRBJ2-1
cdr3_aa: ASSPWGLAGMLNEQF

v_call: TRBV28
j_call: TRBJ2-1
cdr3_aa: ASRPLLAGVGNEQF

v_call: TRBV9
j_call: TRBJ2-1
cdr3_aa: ASSDGWVAGQEQF

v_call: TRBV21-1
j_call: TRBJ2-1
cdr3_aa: ASSKGSLVCAGNNEQF

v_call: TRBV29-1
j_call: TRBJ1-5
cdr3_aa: SVGSTVNQPQH

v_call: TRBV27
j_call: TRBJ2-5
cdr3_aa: ASGRETQY

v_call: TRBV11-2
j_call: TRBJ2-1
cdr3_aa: ASSPPSANSYNEQF

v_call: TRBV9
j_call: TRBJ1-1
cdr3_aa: ASSVGRMNTEAF

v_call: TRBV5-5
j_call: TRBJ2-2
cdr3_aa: ASSLTVNTGELF

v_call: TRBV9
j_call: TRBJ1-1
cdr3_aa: ASSRGMNTEAF

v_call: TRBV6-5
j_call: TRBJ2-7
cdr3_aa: ASSYSARASSYEQY

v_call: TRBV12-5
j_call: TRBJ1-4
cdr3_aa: ASGLFPTGTRGEKLF

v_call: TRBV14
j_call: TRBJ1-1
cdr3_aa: ASSHGLGAF

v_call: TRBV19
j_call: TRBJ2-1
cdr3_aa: ASSPVAIFEQF

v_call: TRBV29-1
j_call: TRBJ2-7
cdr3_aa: SVRLAGVREQY

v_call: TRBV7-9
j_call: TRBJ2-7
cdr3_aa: ASSRIESSYEQY

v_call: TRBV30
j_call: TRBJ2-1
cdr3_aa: AWGHGQEQF

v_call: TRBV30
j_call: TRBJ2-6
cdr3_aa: AAPGANVLT

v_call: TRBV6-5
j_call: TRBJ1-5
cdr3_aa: ASSSWGDNQPQH

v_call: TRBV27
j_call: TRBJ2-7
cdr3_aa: ASSSRAVSGYEQY

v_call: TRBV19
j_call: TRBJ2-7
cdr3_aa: ASSIGQGVSYEQY

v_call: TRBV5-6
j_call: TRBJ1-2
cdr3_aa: ASSLRVGSYGYT

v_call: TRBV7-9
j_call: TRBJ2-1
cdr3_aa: ASSFGVASYNEQF

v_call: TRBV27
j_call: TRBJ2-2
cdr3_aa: ASSFWPSVSGELF

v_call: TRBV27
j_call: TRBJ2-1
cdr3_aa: ASSQISGLSYNEQF

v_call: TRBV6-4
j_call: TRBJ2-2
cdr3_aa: ASSDVGTSLNTGELF

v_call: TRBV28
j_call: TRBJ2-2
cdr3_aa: ASSLLAGLNTGELF

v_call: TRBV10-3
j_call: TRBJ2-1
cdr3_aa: VSGGSYNEQF

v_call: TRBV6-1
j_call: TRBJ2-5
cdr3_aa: ASSGDLRAETQY

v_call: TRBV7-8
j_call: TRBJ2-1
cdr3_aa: ASSLASWDYNEQF

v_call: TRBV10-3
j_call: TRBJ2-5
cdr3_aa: AISEGETSVQETQY

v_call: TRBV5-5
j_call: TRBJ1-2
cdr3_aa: ASSWTGNGYT

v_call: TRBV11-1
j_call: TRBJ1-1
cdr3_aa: ASSLIGAGILKTEAF

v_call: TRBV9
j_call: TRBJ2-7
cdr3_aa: ASSPSGNPYEQY